This TCR beta chain was sequenced for a study of PD-1 blockade in classical Hodgkin lymphoma (TCRdb year 2020). Concerning the study at large: A peripheral blood immune signature of response to PD-1 blockade in classical Hodgkin lymphoma was defined using TCR beta sequencing and CyTOF.

Summary of the overall study and its limitations: The study was restricted to a single clinical trial cohort, and the causes of repertoire differences, possibly disease activity or prior therapy, were left undefined. Baseline TCR diversity was reported to be lower in newly diagnosed patients than in healthy donors, and even lower in relapsed/refractory patients.

Of note for this clone: Its antigen target is currently unknown. It has no much larger one-base neighbor in the sample; base qualities were not kept.

This specimen's time point label, per the study, means: newly diagnosed, previously untreated cHL patient sample. As a comparison group for the relapsed/refractory trial patients, PBMCs were sequenced from patients with newly diagnosed, previously untreated classical Hodgkin lymphoma. Peripheral blood was collected in 8 mL Vacutainer Cell Preparation Tubes, from which PBMCs were isolated by centrifugation and then cryopreserved. The Qiagen DNeasy kit was used to extract genomic DNA both from unsorted PBMCs and from the negatively selected CD4+ and CD8+ fractions. TCR beta CDR3 regions were subjected to amplification by immunoSEQ multiplex PCR with primers that anneal to V and J segments. A synthetic immune receptor repertoire was used to minimize amplification bias, and any residual bias was removed computationally once sequencing was done. Turning to the authors' computational methods: Repertoire diversity was quantified as the Shannon entropy index using custom Python scripts. Unsorted, CD4+ and CD8+ repertoires were analyzed separately, except in combined analyses where CD4+ and CD8+ sequences were merged in silico. In its TCRdb copy, this immuneACCESS table keeps in-frame sequences only and misses some clones. Where compared with another copy, unresolved V genes explain less than half of these, and the others have no known cause. The V and J calls and the clone size are those of that table, but D and trimming were determined from the DNA. Here the sample has 45,000 to 60,000 clones; around 90% occur a single time. The ten top clones hold roughly 5% of the sample.

The sequenced sample was peripheral blood mononuclear cells (PBMCs). The TCR sequence derives from a human donor with classical Hodgkin lymphoma.

The encoded CDR3 is CASRQLDSNQPQHF. Here is the DNA: TGTGCCAGCAGACAGCTAGATAGCAATCAGCCCCAGCATTTT. This receptor chain uses TRBV7-9 and TRBJ1-5, with no D gene named confidently. V and J are truncated by 6 bases and 0 bases respectively, leaving an intervening sequence of 9 bases. From a lookup of the germline V gene (reference sequence), CDR1 and CDR2 are SEHNR and FQNEAQ. The CDR3 holds 14 amino acids from the cysteine to the phenylalanine. Only the CDR3 portion is preserved as DNA: 42 bases, with reading frame beginning at the first base.